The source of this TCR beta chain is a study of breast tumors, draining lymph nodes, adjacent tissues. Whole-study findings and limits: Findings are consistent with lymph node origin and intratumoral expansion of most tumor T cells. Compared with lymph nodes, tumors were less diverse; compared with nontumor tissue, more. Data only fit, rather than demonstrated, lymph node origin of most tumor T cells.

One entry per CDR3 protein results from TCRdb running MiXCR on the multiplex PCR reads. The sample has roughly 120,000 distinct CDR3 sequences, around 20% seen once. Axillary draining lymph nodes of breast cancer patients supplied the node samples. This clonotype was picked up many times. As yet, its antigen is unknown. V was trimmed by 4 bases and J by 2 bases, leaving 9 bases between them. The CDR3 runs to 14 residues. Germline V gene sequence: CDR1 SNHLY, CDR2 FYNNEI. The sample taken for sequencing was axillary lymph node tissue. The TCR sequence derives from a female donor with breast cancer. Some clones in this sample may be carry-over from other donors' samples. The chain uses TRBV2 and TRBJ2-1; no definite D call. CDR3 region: CASSGRFTYNEQFF. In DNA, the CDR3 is TGTGCCAGCAGTGGCAGGTTTACCTACAATGAGCAGTTCTTC.